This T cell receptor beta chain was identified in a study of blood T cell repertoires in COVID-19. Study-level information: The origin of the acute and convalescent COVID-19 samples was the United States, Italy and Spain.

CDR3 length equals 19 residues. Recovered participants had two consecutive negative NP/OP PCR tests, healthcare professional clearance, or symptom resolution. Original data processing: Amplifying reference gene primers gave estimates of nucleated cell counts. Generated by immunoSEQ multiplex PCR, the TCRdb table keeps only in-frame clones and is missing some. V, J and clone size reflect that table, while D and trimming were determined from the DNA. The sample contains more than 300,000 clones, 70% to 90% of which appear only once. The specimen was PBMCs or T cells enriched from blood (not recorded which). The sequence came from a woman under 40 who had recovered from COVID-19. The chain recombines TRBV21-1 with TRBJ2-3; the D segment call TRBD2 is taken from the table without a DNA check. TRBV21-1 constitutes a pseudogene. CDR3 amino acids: CASSKNPPTSGNRTDTQYF. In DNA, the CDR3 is TGTGCCAGCAGCAAAAATCCCCCTACTAGCGGTAACCGCACAGATACGCAGTATTTT.